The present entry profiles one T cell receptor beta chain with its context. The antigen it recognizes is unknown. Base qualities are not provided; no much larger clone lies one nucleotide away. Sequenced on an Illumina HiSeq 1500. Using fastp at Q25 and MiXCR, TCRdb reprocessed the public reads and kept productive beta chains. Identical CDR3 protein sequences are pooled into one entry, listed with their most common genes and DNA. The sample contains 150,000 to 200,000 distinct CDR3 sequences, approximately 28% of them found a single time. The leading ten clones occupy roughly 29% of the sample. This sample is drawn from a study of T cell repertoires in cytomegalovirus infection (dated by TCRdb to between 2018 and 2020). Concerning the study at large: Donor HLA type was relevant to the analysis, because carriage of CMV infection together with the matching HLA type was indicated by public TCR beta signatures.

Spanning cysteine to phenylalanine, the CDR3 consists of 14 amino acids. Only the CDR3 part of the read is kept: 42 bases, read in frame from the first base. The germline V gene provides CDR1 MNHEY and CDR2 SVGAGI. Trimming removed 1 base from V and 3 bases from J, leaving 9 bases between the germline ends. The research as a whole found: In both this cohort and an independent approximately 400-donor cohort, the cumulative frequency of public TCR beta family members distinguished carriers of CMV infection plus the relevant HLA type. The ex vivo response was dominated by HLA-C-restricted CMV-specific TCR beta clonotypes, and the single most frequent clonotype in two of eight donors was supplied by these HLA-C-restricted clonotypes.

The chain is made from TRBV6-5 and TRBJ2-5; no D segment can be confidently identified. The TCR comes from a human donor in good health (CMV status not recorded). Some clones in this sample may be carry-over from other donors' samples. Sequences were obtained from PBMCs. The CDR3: CASSYLQAKETQYF. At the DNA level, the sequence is TGTGCCAGCAGTTACTTGCAGGCTAAAGAGACCCAGTACTTC.